This T cell receptor (beta chain) was found in a study of blood T cell repertoires in COVID-19. Study-level background: Samples taken during acute and convalescent COVID-19 were collected in the United States, Italy and Spain.

The CDR3 spans 15 residues. Germline values: CDR1 MGHRA, CDR2 YSYEKL. V shed 4 bases, J shed 5 bases, and the junction held 6 bases outside the gene matches. As originally analysed: Quantification of nucleated cells was approximated via reference gene primer amplification. The method was immunoSEQ multiplex PCR; TCRdb's version includes in-frame clones alone and lacks a portion of them. The DNA was the basis for D and trimming; V, J and clone size are from that table. Here the sample spans about 55,000 clones, about 82% being singletons. This clone turned up a few times. Specimen: peripheral blood. The J gene is TRBJ2-2, the V gene TRBV4-1; 8 nucleotides match TRBD2. The TCR sequence derives from a woman of 80 years or more with acute or convalescent COVID-19. The CDR3 sequence: CASSPGGARTGELFF. The CDR3 DNA reads as TGCGCCAGCAGCCCCGGGGGGGCTCGAACCGGGGAGCTGTTTTTT.